A selection of T cell receptor beta chains follows, all from one sample in a study of cytomegalovirus exposure and HLA in healthy donors. The repertoire was sequenced with immunoSEQ multiplex PCR; TCRdb's copy has only in-frame clones and lacks some. The data contain some 150,000 clones, about 74% of them singletons. The sample comprised PBMCs. The receptor source for this set is a woman in her fifties or sixties in good health and CMV-seronegative. CDR3s leave out the opening cysteine and the closing phenylalanine or tryptophan. Each record gives: J gene, V gene, CDR3 protein.

TRBJ2-5 | TRBV6-6 | ASSYSGAGGPKTQY
TRBJ1-4 | TRBV7-2 | ASSLQTTNEKLF
TRBJ1-5 | TRBV4-3 | ASSPDRGRPNQPQH
NA | TRBV2 | ASSRIPRDSPYEQY
TRBJ2-7 | TRBV14 | ASSPTLAGSSYEQY
TRBJ1-6 | TRBV5-6 | ASSFFSSYNSPLH
TRBJ1-2 | TRBV7-2 | ASSLRGIGSFVANYGYT
TRBJ1-5 | TRBV5-1 | ASSLDRNQPQH
TRBJ2-1 | TRBV5-1 | ASSTRGDYNEQF
TRBJ2-7 | TRBV18 | ASSPRGQGVREQY
TRBJ1-1 | TRBV5-1 | ASTSTGGNTEAF
TRBJ2-7 | TRBV10-3 | AISEREAGSYEQY
TRBJ2-7 | TRBV12-5 | ASAEAASYGQY
TRBJ2-7 | TRBV5-1 | ASSFGAGREQY
TRBJ2-7 | TRBV10-3 | AISEWTVGYEQY
TRBJ2-1 | TRBV15 | ATSRGVGAGILV
TRBJ2-3 | TRBV28 | ASSLATEQGGPQTQY
TRBJ2-3 | TRBV5-4 | ASSLRTSGRTDTQY
TRBJ2-1 | TRBV2 | AIPGGGGPYNEQF
TRBJ1-1 | TRBV5-6 | ASSPSPSGGCEAF
TRBJ1-2 | TRBV28 | ASSFAGADGYT
TRBJ2-1 | TRBV27 | ASSLREGDEQF
TRBJ1-1 | TRBV5-1 | ASSFTGETEAF
TRBJ2-7 | TRBV12-5 | ASVSGTGRHEQY
TRBJ1-4 | TRBV6-6 | ASSSSGDVDEKLF
TRBJ2-2 | TRBV15 | ATSRARTALRGELF
TRBJ1-2 | TRBV28 | ASSRDNNYGYT
TRBJ1-3 | TRBV7-9 | ASSARVRGNTIY
TRBJ1-1 | TRBV25-1 | ASSRGRNTEAF